This TCR beta chain was recovered during a study of cytomegalovirus exposure and HLA in healthy donors. Germline-derived CDR1 and CDR2 are SEHNR and FQNEAQ (reference sequence). This CDR3 region has 15 residues. V lost 4 bases, J lost 2 bases, and 15 bases lay in between. The PCR ran on 60 Vbeta and 13 Jbeta primers. The assay was immunoSEQ multiplex PCR, and TCRdb's table has in-frame clones only and misses some. The sample consists of over 100,000 clones, around 80% of them appearing once. This receptor was taken from a woman aged 18-29 years in good health and CMV-seropositive. Sequencing was performed on PBMCs. This rearrangement joins TRBV7-9 to TRBJ2-7; D might be TRBD1 (5 bases). The CDR3 reads CASSSRWGPTYEQYF. CDR3 sequence (DNA): TGTGCCAGCAGCTCTAGGTGGGGCCCAACCTACGAGCAGTACTTC.